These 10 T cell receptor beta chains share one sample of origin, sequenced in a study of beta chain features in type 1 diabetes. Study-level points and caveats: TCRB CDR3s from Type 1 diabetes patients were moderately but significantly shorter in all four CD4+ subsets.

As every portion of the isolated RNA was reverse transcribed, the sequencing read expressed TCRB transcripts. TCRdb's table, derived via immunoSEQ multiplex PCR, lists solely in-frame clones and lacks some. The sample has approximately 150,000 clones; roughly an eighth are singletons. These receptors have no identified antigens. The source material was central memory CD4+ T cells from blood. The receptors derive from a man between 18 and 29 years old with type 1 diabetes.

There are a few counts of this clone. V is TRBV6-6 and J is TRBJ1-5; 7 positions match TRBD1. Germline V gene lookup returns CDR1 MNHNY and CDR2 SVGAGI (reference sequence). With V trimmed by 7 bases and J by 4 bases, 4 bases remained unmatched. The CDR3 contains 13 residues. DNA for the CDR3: TGTGCCAGCACCGGGACAGAAAATCAGCCCCAGCATTTT. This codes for CASTGTENQPQHF.

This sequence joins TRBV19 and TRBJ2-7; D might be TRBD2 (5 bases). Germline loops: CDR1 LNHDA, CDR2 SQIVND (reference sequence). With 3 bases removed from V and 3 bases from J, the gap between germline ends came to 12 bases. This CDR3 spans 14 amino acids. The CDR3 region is CASSIAGLNYEQYF. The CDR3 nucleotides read TGTGCCAGTAGTATTGCAGGACTTAACTACGAGCAGTACTTC.

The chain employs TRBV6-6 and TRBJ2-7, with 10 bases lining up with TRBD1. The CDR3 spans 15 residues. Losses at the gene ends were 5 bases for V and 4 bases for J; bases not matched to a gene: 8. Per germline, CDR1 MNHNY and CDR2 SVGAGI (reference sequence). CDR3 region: CASSPGTGAVYEQYF. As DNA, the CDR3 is TGTGCCAGCAGTCCCGGGACAGGGGCAGTGTACGAGCAGTACTTC.

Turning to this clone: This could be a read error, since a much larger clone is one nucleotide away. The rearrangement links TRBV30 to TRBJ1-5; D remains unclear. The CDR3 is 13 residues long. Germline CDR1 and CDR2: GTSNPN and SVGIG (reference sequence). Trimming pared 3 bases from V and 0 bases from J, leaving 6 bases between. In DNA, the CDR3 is TGTGCCTGGAGGATGGATAGCAATCAGCCCCAGCATTTT. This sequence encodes CAWRMDSNQPQHF. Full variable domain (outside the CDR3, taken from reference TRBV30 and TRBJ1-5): SQTIHQWPATLVQPVGSPLSLECTVEGTSNPNLYWYRQAAGRGLQLLFYSVGIGQISSEVPQNLSASRPQDRQFILSSKKLLLSDSGFYLCAWRMDSNQPQHFGDGTRLSIL.

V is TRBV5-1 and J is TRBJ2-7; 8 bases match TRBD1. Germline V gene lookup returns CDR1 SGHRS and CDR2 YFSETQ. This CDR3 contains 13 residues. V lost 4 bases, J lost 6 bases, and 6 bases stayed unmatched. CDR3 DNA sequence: TGCGCCAGCAGCCCCGGACAGGGCAGCGAGCAGTACTTC. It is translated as CASSPGQGSEQYF.

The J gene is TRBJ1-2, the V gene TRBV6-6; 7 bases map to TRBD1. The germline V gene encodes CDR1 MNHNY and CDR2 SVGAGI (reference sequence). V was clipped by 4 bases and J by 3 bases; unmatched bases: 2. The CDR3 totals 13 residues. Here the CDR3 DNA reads TGTGCCAGCAGTTCTCAGGGGGACTATGGCTACACCTTC. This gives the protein CASSSQGDYGYTF.

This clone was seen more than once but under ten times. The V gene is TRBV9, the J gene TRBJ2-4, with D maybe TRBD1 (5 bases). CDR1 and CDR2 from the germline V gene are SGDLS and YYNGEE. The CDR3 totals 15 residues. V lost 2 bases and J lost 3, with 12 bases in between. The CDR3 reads CASSVRQGGKNIQYF. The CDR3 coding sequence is TGTGCCAGCAGCGTCAGGCAGGGCGGCAAAAACATTCAGTACTTC. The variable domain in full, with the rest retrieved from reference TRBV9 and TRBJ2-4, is DSGVTQTPKHLITATGQRVTLRCSPRSGDLSVYWYQQSLDQGLQFLIQYYNGEERAKGNILERFSAQQFPDLHSELNLSSLELGDSALYFCASSVRQGGKNIQYFGAGTRLSVL.

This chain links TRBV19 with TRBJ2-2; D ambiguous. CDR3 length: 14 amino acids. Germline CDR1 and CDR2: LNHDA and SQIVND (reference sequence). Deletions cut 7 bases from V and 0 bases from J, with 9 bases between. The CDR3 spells CASTKATNTGELFF. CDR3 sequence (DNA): TGTGCCAGTACGAAGGCAACGAACACCGGGGAGCTGTTTTTT.

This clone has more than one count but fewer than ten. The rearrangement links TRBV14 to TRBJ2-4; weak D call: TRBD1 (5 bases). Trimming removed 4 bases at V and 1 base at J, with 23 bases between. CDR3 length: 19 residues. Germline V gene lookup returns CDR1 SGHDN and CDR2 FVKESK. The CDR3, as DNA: TGTGCCAGCAGCCCTCCTAGAAGCAGGGATCCCGGGGCCAAAAACATTCAGTACTTC. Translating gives CASSPPRSRDPGAKNIQYF.

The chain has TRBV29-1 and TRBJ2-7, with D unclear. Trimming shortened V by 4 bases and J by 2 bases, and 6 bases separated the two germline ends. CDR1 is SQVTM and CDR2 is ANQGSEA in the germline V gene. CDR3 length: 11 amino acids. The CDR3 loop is CSVVRAYEQYF. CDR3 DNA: TGCAGCGTTGTGAGAGCCTACGAGCAGTACTTC.